Each of the 14 T cell receptor beta chains below was sequenced from the same sample in a study of CD4 T cells in relation to SARS-CoV-2 and coronaviruses. No antigens are known for them. The table came from immunoSEQ multiplex PCR; TCRdb's copy has only in-frame clones and leaves some out. The sample gives over 40,000 clones, 75% to 90% of which show up once; 0.95% to 1.5% is in the top ten. The sequenced material came from naive CD4+ T cells from PBMCs, cultured in vitro. Subset defined: naive CD4+ T cells isolated by negative enrichment. Receptors were obtained from an adult with COVID-19.

V is TRBV7-6 and J is TRBJ1-6, with TRBD1 matching 7 bases. CDR3 length: 18 residues. With V trimmed by 2 bases and J by 3 bases, 10 bases remained unmatched. CDR1 is SGHVS and CDR2 is FNYEAQ in the germline V gene. The CDR3 coding sequence is TGTGCCAGCAGCTTAAGGGACAGACGAGGGGGCTATAATTCACCCCTCCACTTT. Amino acid sequence: CASSLRDRRGGYNSPLHF.

The rearrangement uses TRBV5-3 and TRBJ1-5, with D perhaps TRBD1 (5 bases). TRBV5-3 is an ORF, with its function uncertain. The length of the CDR3 is 17 residues. Trimming removed 1 base at V and 6 bases at J, with 20 bases between. CDR3 bases: TGTGCCAGAAGCTTGAATACGCGGGGCGCCCCGTGTCAGCCCCAGCATTTT. Encoded protein: CARSLNTRGAPCQPQHF.

This clone showed up just a few times. The CDR3 DNA is TGTGCCAGCAGCTTCAATAGGGCCTACGAGCAGTACTTC. This codes for CASSFNRAYEQYF. The chain combines TRBV7-9 with TRBJ2-7; D remains ambiguous. Trimming cost V 3 bases and J 2 bases, with 8 bases left between them. Per the germline V gene, CDR1 is SEHNR and CDR2 is FQNEAQ (reference sequence). The CDR3 runs 13 residues.

This clone was observed once. This sequence joins TRBV5-1 and TRBJ2-3; 8 bases fit TRBD1. The CDR3 consists of 17 residues. With V trimmed by 4 bases and J by 2 bases, 12 bases remained unmatched. Germline V lookup: CDR1 SGHRS, CDR2 YFSETQ. The CDR3 protein is CASSAWSTGAHTDTQYF. The CDR3 DNA reads TGCGCCAGCAGCGCGTGGTCGACAGGGGCTCACACAGATACGCAGTATTTT.

The rearrangement links TRBV28 to TRBJ2-1, with D perhaps TRBD2 (5 bases). CDR3 length equals 14 residues. Germline V CDR1 and CDR2: MDHEN, SYDVKM. Trimming took 3 bases from V and 4 from J, leaving 10 bases between them. The CDR3 DNA sequence: TGTGCCAGCAGTTTTGGCGGGCGTTACAATGAGCAGTTCTTC. Translating it yields CASSFGGRYNEQFF.

The rearrangement links TRBV5-1 to TRBJ1-6; tentative D call: TRBD1 (5 bases). With 5 bases removed from V and 10 bases from J, the gap between germline ends came to 22 bases. CDR3 length equals 16 residues. The germline V gene encodes CDR1 SGHRS and CDR2 YFSETQ. The CDR3 region has the DNA TGCGCCAGCAGAGGGCAGGGAAGAACTCGGGACTCACCCCTCCACTTT. As protein: CASRGQGRTRDSPLHF.

This chain connects TRBV19 to TRBJ2-3; D remains unclear. V was pared by 6 bases and J by 0 bases, with 13 bases between. The germline gives CDR1 LNHDA, CDR2 SQIVND (reference sequence). The CDR3 sequence is 15 residues long. The CDR3 DNA reads TGTGCCAGTAGGAGTAGGAGAGCTAGCACAGATACGCAGTATTTT. Its protein product is CASRSRRASTDTQYF.

CDR3 sequence reads: CSASPGTSGSRSRSEQFF. CDR3 nucleotide sequence: TGCAGTGCTAGTCCCGGGACTAGCGGGAGTCGGTCCCGTAGTGAGCAGTTCTTC. The V call is TRBV20-1, the J call TRBJ2-1, with 14 bases aligning to TRBD2. Germline CDR1 DFQATT, CDR2 SNEGSKA (reference sequence). The junction had 16 bases not matched to a gene; V was cut back by 3 bases and J by 9 bases. The CDR3 sequence is 18 residues long.

The rearrangement joins TRBV5-1 to TRBJ2-7, with unresolved D. Germline-derived CDR1 and CDR2 are SGHRS and YFSETQ. V was trimmed by 0 bases and J by 4 bases, leaving 5 bases between them. The CDR3 runs to 12 residues. The CDR3 nucleotides are TGCGCCAGCAGCTTGGTAGGATACGAGCAGTACTTC. As protein: CASSLVGYEQYF.

V and J are TRBV9 and TRBJ2-1; TRBD2 matches 9 bases. Germline CDR1 is SGDLS and CDR2 is YYNGEE. J gave up 6 bases and V 4 bases, and 8 bases lay outside the gene matches. The CDR3 loop spans 15 amino acids. The CDR3 DNA reads TGTGCCAGCAGCCCCACAGCGGGAGGCTTCAATGAGCAGTTCTTC. This encodes CASSPTAGGFNEQFF.

The chain employs TRBV15 and TRBJ2-3; D might be TRBD1 or TRBD2, each matching 5 bases. Trimming took off 3 bases at V and 0 bases at J, with 13 bases between the two ends. This CDR3 has 16 residues. Germline V gene lookup returns CDR1 LNHNV and CDR2 YYDKDF (reference sequence). The CDR3 DNA reads TGTGCCACCAGCAGGGGACGGCAACCTAGCACAGATACGCAGTATTTT. Amino acids: CATSRGRQPSTDTQYF.

This clone was counted a few times. V usage is TRBV19 and J usage is TRBJ2-1, with 7 nucleotides matching TRBD2. CDR1 is LNHDA and CDR2 is SQIVND in the germline V gene (reference sequence). Losses at the gene ends were 1 base for V and 7 bases for J; bases not matched to a gene: 7. This CDR3 region has 15 residues. The CDR3 nucleotides read TGTGCCAGTAGTATAGCGGGAGGTCCACGGAATGAGCAGTTCTTC. Amino acids: CASSIAGGPRNEQFF.

The V gene is TRBV6-4, the J gene TRBJ2-3, with 7 bases aligning to TRBD2. This CDR3 region has 16 residues. V dropped 0 bases and J dropped 3; count of bases not matched to a gene: 6. Germline V gene lookup returns CDR1 MRHNA and CDR2 SNTAGT. The CDR3 DNA is TGTGCCAGCAGTGACTCGAAGCGGGATGTTACAGATACGCAGTATTTT. It translates to CASSDSKRDVTDTQYF.

The chain employs TRBV5-1 and TRBJ2-2; unclear D gene. Germline V CDR1 and CDR2: SGHRS, YFSETQ. With 0 bases removed from V and 0 bases from J, the gap between germline ends came to 6 bases. The CDR3 sequence is 15 residues long. CDR3 amino acids: CASSLAAPNTGELFF. The CDR3 DNA reads as TGCGCCAGCAGCTTGGCAGCCCCGAACACCGGGGAGCTGTTTTTT.